The rows below give T cell receptor beta chains drawn from one sample of a study of technical replicates of blood from a few donors. Some clones are missing from TCRdb's copy, which holds only in-frame ones; the method was immunoSEQ multiplex PCR. The sample holds some 71,000 clones, around 97% seen once. The sequencing input was T cells isolated from PBMCs. All receptors come from a human donor in good health. CDR3s include the opening cysteine and the closing phenylalanine or tryptophan. A D gene is named only where the DNA matches it firmly. The listing skips clone size in some rows; elsewhere it reads once, few, many or a size class.

D: .
J: TRBJ2-5
V: TRBV9
size: .
CDR3: CASSVTGQQETQYF
DNA: TGTGCCAGCAGCGTAACAGGGCAGCAAGAGACCCAGTACTTC

D: .
J: TRBJ1-5
V: TRBV6-1
size: .
CDR3: CAMGRWAQHF
DNA: TGTGCCATGGGGAGGTGGGCCCAGCATTTT

D: .
J: TRBJ1-2
V: TRBV5-5
size: .
CDR3: CASSAGGKLYGYTF
DNA: TGTGCCAGCAGCGCGGGGGGGAAACTCTATGGCTACACCTTC

D: .
J: TRBJ2-5
V: TRBV2
size: .
CDR3: CASGGFIGAIETQYF
DNA: TGTGCCAGCGGAGGTTTTATAGGAGCGATTGAGACCCAGTACTTC

D: TRBD1
J: TRBJ2-2
V: TRBV9
size: .
CDR3: CASTRGMNTGELFF
DNA: TGTGCCAGCACCAGGGGGATGAACACCGGGGAGCTGTTTTTT

D: .
J: TRBJ1-1
V: TRBV6-5
size: .
CDR3: CASSLNLEVGAFF
DNA: TGTGCCAGCAGTTTGAACCTGGAGGTCGGAGCTTTCTTT

D: TRBD1
J: TRBJ2-5
V: TRBV10-3
size: .
CDR3: CAIRDSINQETQYF
DNA: TGTGCCATCCGGGACAGCATAAACCAAGAGACCCAGTACTTC

D: TRBD2
J: TRBJ2-7
V: TRBV11-3
size: .
CDR3: CASSLSGTTYEQYF
DNA: TGTGCCAGCAGCTTGAGCGGGACCACCTACGAGCAGTACTTC

D: TRBD1
J: TRBJ2-3
V: TRBV27
size: .
CDR3: CASSNFGTATTDTQYF
DNA: TGTGCCAGCTCCAATTTCGGGACAGCAACCACAGATACGCAGTATTTT

D: TRBD1
J: TRBJ2-2
V: TRBV2
size: .
CDR3: CASRGQAGAGELFF
DNA: TGTGCCAGCAGAGGACAGGCAGGCGCCGGGGAGCTGTTTTTT

D: .
J: TRBJ1-1
V: TRBV14
size: .
CDR3: CASSQVPGEVTEAFF
DNA: TGTGCCAGCAGCCAAGTTCCTGGGGAGGTAACTGAAGCTTTCTTT

D: .
J: TRBJ2-3
V: TRBV15
size: .
CDR3: CATQGGGATDTQYF
DNA: TGTGCCACCCAGGGAGGAGGGGCCACAGATACGCAGTATTTT

D: TRBD1
J: TRBJ1-4
V: TRBV29-1
size: .
CDR3: CSVARQGPGEKLFF
DNA: TGCAGCGTCGCCCGACAGGGGCCGGGGGAAAAACTGTTTTTT

D: .
J: TRBJ2-2
V: TRBV30
size: .
CDR3: CAWSLLARTGELFF
DNA: TGTGCCTGGAGCCTACTAGCTAGGACCGGGGAGCTGTTTTTT

D: .
J: TRBJ2-7
V: TRBV5-1
size: once
CDR3: CASSLGDRTYEQYF
DNA: TGCGCCAGCAGCTTGGGTGACAGAACCTACGAGCAGTACTTC

D: TRBD2
J: TRBJ2-3
V: TRBV4-1
size: once
CDR3: CASSLGLAGAKGTDTQYF
DNA: TGCGCCAGCAGCCTCGGACTAGCGGGAGCTAAAGGCACAGATACGCAGTATTTT

D: TRBD1
J: TRBJ2-5
V: TRBV6-6
size: once
CDR3: CASSRDRGETQYF
DNA: TGTGCCAGCAGTCGGGACAGAGGCGAGACCCAGTACTTC

D: .
J: TRBJ1-1
V: TRBV4-2
size: few
CDR3: CASSVLQGEAFF
DNA: TGTGCCAGCAGCGTGTTACAGGGTGAAGCTTTCTTT

D: .
J: TRBJ2-7
V: TRBV9
size: .
CDR3: CASSAGGVADYEQYF
DNA: TGTGCCAGCAGCGCCGGTGGGGTAGCGGACTACGAGCAGTACTTC

D: .
J: TRBJ1-2
V: TRBV6-1
size: .
CDR3: CASSEPYRGYTF
DNA: TGTGCCAGCAGTGAGCCGTATCGGGGCTACACCTTC

D: .
J: TRBJ2-4
V: TRBV7-6
size: once
CDR3: CASSLTYAGQAKNIQYF
DNA: TGTGCCAGCAGCTTGACGTATGCGGGACAGGCCAAAAACATTCAGTACTTC

D: .
J: TRBJ1-1
V: TRBV5-1
size: .
CDR3: CASSLGGEDTEAFF
DNA: TGCGCCAGCAGCTTGGGAGGGGAGGACACTGAAGCTTTCTTT

D: .
J: TRBJ2-1
V: TRBV11-3
size: .
CDR3: CASSLARSGEQFF
DNA: TGTGCCAGCAGCTTAGCACGGAGCGGTGAGCAGTTCTTC

D: TRBD1
J: TRBJ1-2
V: TRBV7-8
size: .
CDR3: CASSLLTGHGYTF
DNA: TGTGCCAGCAGCCTCTTGACAGGGCACGGCTACACCTTC

D: .
J: TRBJ1-1
V: TRBV9
size: .
CDR3: CASSPPLGRAEAFF
DNA: TGTGCCAGCAGCCCACCGTTGGGCAGGGCTGAAGCTTTCTTT

D: .
J: TRBJ2-2
V: TRBV6-1
size: .
CDR3: CASSEALGARTGELFF
DNA: TGTGCCAGCAGTGAAGCCTTGGGGGCGAGGACCGGGGAGCTGTTTTTT

D: TRBD1
J: TRBJ1-3
V: TRBV4-2
size: .
CDR3: CASSQRRGLEGNTIYF
DNA: TGTGCCAGCAGCCAACGGAGGGGGCTGGAAGGAAACACCATATATTTT

D: .
J: TRBJ2-1
V: TRBV6-5
size: .
CDR3: CASSTTGFNEQFF
DNA: TGTGCCAGCAGTACCACAGGGTTTAATGAGCAGTTCTTC

D: .
J: TRBJ2-2
V: TRBV5-1
size: .
CDR3: CASSRVYGGELFF
DNA: TGCGCCAGCAGCCGGGTCTACGGCGGGGAGCTGTTTTTT

D: .
J: TRBJ1-1
V: TRBV27
size: .
CDR3: CASSSRTAKNTEAFF
DNA: TGTGCCAGCAGTTCCAGGACAGCTAAGAACACTGAAGCTTTCTTT

D: TRBD1
J: TRBJ2-1
V: TRBV30
size: .
CDR3: CAWSTQTGTGGNEQFF
DNA: TGTGCCTGGAGTACCCAAACCGGGACAGGGGGCAATGAGCAGTTCTTC

D: .
J: TRBJ1-2
V: TRBV7-2
size: .
CDR3: CASSREYNYGYTF
DNA: TGTGCCAGCAGCAGAGAGTATAACTATGGCTACACCTTC

D: .
J: TRBJ1-1
V: TRBV7-3
size: once
CDR3: CASSLGGGDTEAFF
DNA: TGTGCCAGCAGCTTAGGTGGGGGGGACACTGAAGCTTTCTTT

D: TRBD1
J: TRBJ2-6
V: TRBV27
size: .
CDR3: CASGQGYSSGANVLTF
DNA: TGTGCCAGCGGACAGGGGTACAGCTCTGGGGCCAACGTCCTGACTTTC

D: .
J: TRBJ2-3
V: TRBV4-2
size: .
CDR3: CATSLGGSTDTQYF
DNA: TGTGCCACCTCTCTGGGGGGAAGCACAGATACGCAGTATTTT

D: .
J: TRBJ2-6
V: TRBV4-2
size: .
CDR3: CASSHRRTTYSGANVLTF
DNA: TGTGCCAGCAGCCATAGGCGGACAACGTACTCTGGGGCCAACGTCCTGACTTTC

D: .
J: TRBJ1-1
V: TRBV11-2
size: .
CDR3: CASSLEPTAYTEAFF
DNA: TGTGCCAGCAGCTTAGAACCGACAGCATACACTGAAGCTTTCTTT

D: .
J: TRBJ1-2
V: TRBV6-1
size: .
CDR3: CASSATPFSNYGYTF
DNA: TGTGCCAGCAGTGCCACACCTTTTTCTAACTATGGCTACACCTTC

D: .
J: TRBJ2-5
V: TRBV18
size: .
CDR3: CASSSTVSGQETQYF
DNA: TGTGCCAGCTCATCTACCGTTTCGGGGCAAGAGACCCAGTACTTC

D: TRBD2
J: TRBJ2-1
V: TRBV2
size: once
CDR3: CTSGLYNEQFF
DNA: TGTACTAGCGGCCTGTACAATGAGCAGTTCTTC